This T cell receptor (beta chain) is from a study of blood T cell repertoires in COVID-19 (dated by TCRdb to the early 2020s). General notes on the study: The collaborator samples originated in the United States, Italy and Spain and spanned the acute and convalescent phases of COVID-19. The prospective study material was composed of cDNA or gDNA derived from T cells, B-cell-depleted T cells, or PBMCs. The dataset comprised deeply sampled blood TCRbeta repertoires from subjects exposed to, actively infected with, or recovered from COVID-19. The repertoires were made available in a free public database intended to serve as a resource for research on the immune response to SARS-CoV-2. Samples came from the ongoing ImmuneRACE study (first 160 participants) plus 1,254 subjects from 6 global collaborators. A de-identified subject ID, COVID-19 status, age in years and sex were almost always included in the sample metadata. Where HLA class I and class II types were available, the types were taken from metadata supplied by the sample provider, not from assay-based typing.

Comments on this clone: Its antigen is unknown. No much larger clone is present one base from it, and per-base qualities are unavailable.

In the prospective study, participants were roughly 18 to 100 years old, resided in 25 or so geographic areas of the United States, and were enrolled through a virtual design. In the prospective study, participants were assigned to cohorts based on the clinical history participants reported in a screening survey and a study questionnaire. Recovered participants in ImmuneRACE Cohort 3 were defined by two consecutive negative NP/OP PCR tests, clearance by a healthcare professional, or resolution of symptoms. Each participant in the prospective study had whole blood, serum and a nasopharyngeal or oropharyngeal swab collected by mobile phlebotomists. Over an approximately 2-month period, participants in the prospective study had the option of providing additional blood draws and questionnaires. Before DNA extraction, prospective study blood samples were shipped either frozen or at room temperature.

Paper-wide results and their limitations: How much clinical and demographic metadata was included differed by source and by participant, and the metadata was provided uncurated.

TCRbeta CDR3 regions were amplified from genomic DNA using the immunoSEQ Assay, a bias-controlled multiplex PCR. Regarding the original processing steps: Within the assay, amplification of reference gene primers was used to estimate how many nucleated cells each sample contained. Sequence reads were collapsed and filtered to measure the absolute abundance of every unique TCRbeta CDR3 rearrangement. For each sample, productive Simpson clonality was calculated by taking the square root of Simpson's diversity index across productive rearrangements. This is the immuneACCESS table as TCRdb keeps it, with only in-frame sequences that have V and J called. A part of the clones is gone; compared with another copy, unresolved V genes explain less than half, and the rest is unexplained. The DNA gave D and trimming, while V, J and clone size come from that table. The sample profile shows roughly 220,000 clones; roughly 84% of them were found once. The ten largest clones capture approximately 6.6% of the sample.

Sample: PBMCs or T cells enriched from blood (not recorded which). This sequence was found in a woman between 35 and 50 years old who had recovered from COVID-19.

The CDR3 protein sequence reads: CASSFGQPNSPLHF. The DNA sequence reads TGTGCCAGCAGCTTCGGACAGCCCAATTCACCCCTCCACTTT. The V and J genes are TRBV7-6 and TRBJ1-6; possibly the D gene is TRBD1, per 6 matching bases. The CDR3 sequence holds 14 residues, the cysteine and phenylalanine included. Here the CDR3 DNA is all that survives: 42 bases in frame from base 1. CDR1 and CDR2 (SGHVS, FNYEAQ) derive from the germline V gene. The V and J ends are trimmed by 3 bases and 7 bases, leaving 10 bases between them. The reference TRBV7-6 and TRBJ1-6 proteins fill in what lies around the CDR3, so the full variable domain reads GAGVSQSPRYKVTKRGQDVALRCDPISGHVSLYWYRQALGQGPEFLTYFNYEAQQDKSGLPNDRFSAERPEGSISTLTIQRTEQRDSAMYRCASSFGQPNSPLHFGNGTRLTVT.